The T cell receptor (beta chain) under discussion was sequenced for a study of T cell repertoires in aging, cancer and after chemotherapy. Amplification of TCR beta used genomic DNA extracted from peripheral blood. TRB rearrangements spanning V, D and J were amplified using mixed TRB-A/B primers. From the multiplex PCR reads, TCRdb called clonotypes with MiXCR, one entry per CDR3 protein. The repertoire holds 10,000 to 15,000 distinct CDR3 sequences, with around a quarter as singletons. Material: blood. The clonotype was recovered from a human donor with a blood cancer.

The CDR3 loop reads CATSDQTGGMNTGELFF. The CDR3 DNA is TGTGCCACCAGTGACCAAACAGGGGGGATGAACACCGGGGAGCTGTTTTTT. This chain links TRBV24-1 with TRBJ2-2; TRBD1 matches 8 bases. Germline assignment: CDR1 KGHDR and CDR2 SFDVKD. V was clipped by 4 bases and J by 1 base; unmatched bases: 7. This CDR3 region has 17 residues.